This TCR beta chain was found in a study of post-analysis software for immune sequencing data. Study context: The disease courses covered relapsing-remitting, secondary progressive and progressive-relapsing multiple sclerosis. General study results and limits: F measure clustering grouped samples strongly by preparation batch. Among roughly 5 TRBV segments more frequent in patients than controls were TRBV5-6, TRBV5-1 and TRBV20-1.

TCR beta cDNA libraries had unique molecular identifiers. Out of about 0.9 to 10 million T cells, 470,000 or so cDNA molecules were generated. TCRdb re-analysed the PCR reads in MiXCR, keeping a single row per CDR3 protein. Counted here are hundreds of thousands of distinct CDR3 sequences, about 40% occurring once; the ten biggest clones make up approximately 7.6%. V lost 6 bases and J 6 bases, leaving 17 bases between the germline ends. Per the germline V gene, CDR1 is SGHTA and CDR2 is FQGNSA. This CDR3 spans 14 amino acids. Worth noting for this clonotype: Its target is not known.

This clonotype originated in a girl aged 2-9 years with multiple sclerosis. Specimen: blood. J is TRBJ1-1 and V is TRBV7-2; tentatively, D is TRBD1 (6 bases). The CDR3: CASSLQGRRAEAFF. The CDR3 DNA follows: TGTGCCAGCAGTCTACAGGGAAGGCGCGCTGAAGCTTTCTTT. The full variable domain, rest sourced from reference TRBV7-2 and TRBJ1-1, is GAGVSQSPSNKVTEKGKDVELRCDPISGHTALYWYRQSLGQGLEFLIYFQGNSAPDKSGLPSDRFSAERTGGSVSTLTIQRTQQEDSAVYLCASSLQGRRAEAFFGQGTRLTVV.